The clone carrying this TCR beta chain came up a few times. Antigen specificity is unknown. Other DNA sequences within the sample encode an identical CDR3. This sample is drawn from a study of shared clonotypes between healthy human individuals. Study-wide results and caveats: The study found about 5% of naive CD4 clonotypes shared across a few donors.

In germline, CDR1 is WNHNN, CDR2 SYGVQD (reference sequence). The V segment lost 2 bases and the J segment 7 bases; nucleotides outside the gene matches: 3. The CDR3 has 13 amino acids. Clones were read by immunoSEQ multiplex PCR, and TCRdb kept only the in-frame ones, dropping some. Of roughly 1 million clones in the sample, 70% to 80% were seen once. This TCR was sampled from a man aged 18 to 30 in good health. Sequencing input: memory CD4+ T cells sorted from blood. The sample's subset: CD45RA-negative fraction. J is TRBJ2-7 and V is TRBV10-1, with 9 bases matching TRBD2. The CDR3 sequence: CASSERLAGEQYF. CDR3 DNA: TGCGCCAGCAGTGAGAGGCTAGCGGGGGAGCAGTACTTC.